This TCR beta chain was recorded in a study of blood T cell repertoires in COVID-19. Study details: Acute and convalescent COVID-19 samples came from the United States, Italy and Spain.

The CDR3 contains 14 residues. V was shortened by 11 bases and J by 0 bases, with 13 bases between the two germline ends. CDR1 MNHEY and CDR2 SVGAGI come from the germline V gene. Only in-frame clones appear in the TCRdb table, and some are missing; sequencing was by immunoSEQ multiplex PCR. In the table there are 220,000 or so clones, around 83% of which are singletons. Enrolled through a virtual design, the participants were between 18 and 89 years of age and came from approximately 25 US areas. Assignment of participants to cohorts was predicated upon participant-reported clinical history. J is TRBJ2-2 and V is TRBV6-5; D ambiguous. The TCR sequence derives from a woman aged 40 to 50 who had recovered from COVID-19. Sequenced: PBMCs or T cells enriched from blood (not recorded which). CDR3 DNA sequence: TGTGCCGCCCGGTTAAACGCGAACACCGGGGAGCTGTTTTTT. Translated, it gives CAARLNANTGELFF.